The rows below give T cell receptor beta chains drawn from one sample of a study of blood T cell repertoires in COVID-19. Assay used: immunoSEQ multiplex PCR; TCRdb lists only in-frame clones, some missing. The sample has 250,000 to 300,000 clones, about four fifths seen once; the top ten hold about 5%. Sample: PBMCs or T cells enriched from blood (not recorded which). Every receptor here comes from a man between 35 and 55 years old who had been exposed to COVID-19. CDR3s include the opening cysteine and the closing phenylalanine or tryptophan. Each record gives: D gene, V gene, clone size, J gene, CDR3 protein, CDR3 DNA. A D gene is named only where the DNA matches it firmly. The size of a clone is reported for some rows only, either as once, few or many, or as a class for expanded clones.

NA	TRBV7-9	NA	TRBJ2-7	CASSLDSF	TGTGCCAGCAGCTTGGACAGCTTC
TRBD2	TRBV4-1	NA	TRBJ2-3	CASSTYPSGSSTDTQYF	TGCGCCAGCAGCACTTACCCTAGCGGTTCTAGCACAGATACGCAGTATTTT
TRBD1	TRBV30	NA	TRBJ2-1	CAWSVVDRVNEQFF	TGTGCCTGGAGTGTAGTGGACAGGGTGAATGAGCAGTTCTTC
NA	TRBV19	NA	TRBJ1-5	CASSIGPYSNQPQHF	TGTGCCAGTAGTATAGGGCCTTATAGCAATCAGCCCCAGCATTTT
NA	TRBV19	NA	TRBJ2-2	CASSIVNTGELFF	TGTGCCAGTAGTATAGTAAACACCGGGGAGCTGTTTTTT
TRBD2	TRBV28	NA	TRBJ2-3	CASSSPGLVDTQYF	TGTGCCAGCAGTTCACCCGGACTAGTAGATACGCAGTATTTT
NA	TRBV10-3	NA	TRBJ1-1	CAISENKNTEAFF	TGTGCCATCAGTGAAAACAAGAACACTGAAGCTTTCTTT
NA	TRBV5-1	NA	TRBJ2-1	CASSLGGYQAGNEQFF	TGCGCCAGCAGCTTGGGAGGGTACCAGGCGGGGAATGAGCAGTTCTTC
TRBD1	TRBV5-4	NA	TRBJ1-2	CASSLAGQSYGYTF	TGTGCCAGCAGCTTGGCGGGACAGAGTTATGGCTACACCTTC
TRBD2	TRBV30	NA	TRBJ2-3	CAWSGGSGGPDTQYF	TGTGCCTGGAGTGGTGGTAGCGGGGGGCCAGATACGCAGTATTTT
NA	TRBV7-9	NA	TRBJ2-3	CASSLQQGITDTQYF	TGTGCCAGCAGCTTACAGCAGGGTATCACAGATACGCAGTATTTT
NA	TRBV15	few	TRBJ1-1	CATSPRVNTEAFF	TGTGCCACCTCGCCTCGCGTGAACACTGAAGCTTTCTTT
NA	TRBV3-1/TRBV3-2	NA	TRBJ2-7	CASSQLGQGREQYF	TGTGCCAGCAGCCAACTGGGGCAGGGTCGAGAGCAGTACTTC
TRBD1	TRBV5-1	NA	TRBJ1-1	CASSNGTGENTEAFF	TGCGCCAGCAGCAACGGGACAGGGGAGAACACTGAAGCTTTCTTT
NA	TRBV5-8	NA	TRBJ1-2	CASSKGQNYGYTF	TGTGCCAGCAGCAAGGGACAAAACTATGGCTACACCTTC
NA	TRBV2	few	TRBJ1-6	CASSYRDGALHF	TGTGCCAGCAGCTACAGGGACGGGGCCCTCCACTTT
NA	TRBV6-5	once	TRBJ2-5	CASSFRDFQETQYF	TGTGCCAGCAGTTTCCGCGACTTCCAAGAGACCCAGTACTTC
NA	TRBV5-1	few	TRBJ2-4	CASSIGTLNIQYF	TGCGCCAGCAGCATAGGGACTTTAAACATTCAGTACTTC
NA	TRBV19	NA	TRBJ2-5	CASSMRETQYF	TGTGCCAGTAGTATGCGAGAGACCCAGTACTTC
NA	TRBV7-8	medium-sized	TRBJ1-6	CASSSRVSMSSYNSPLHF	TGTGCCAGCAGCTCCAGGGTCTCGATGAGCTCCTATAATTCACCCCTCCACTTT
NA	TRBV30	once	TRBJ1-5	CAWSRESNQPQHF	TGTGCCTGGAGTCGGGAAAGCAATCAGCCCCAGCATTTT
NA	TRBV7-6	NA	TRBJ2-3	CASSNTDTQYF	TGTGCCAGCAGTAACACAGATACGCAGTATTTT
NA	TRBV24-1	NA	TRBJ1-1	CATSERVLSFTEAFF	TGTGCCACCAGTGAACGGGTTTTGAGTTTCACTGAAGCTTTCTTT
NA	TRBV12-5	few	TRBJ1-2	CASGTQTVSNYGYTF	TGTGCTAGTGGTACTCAGACAGTCTCAAACTATGGCTACACCTTC
NA	TRBV10-2	NA	TRBJ2-7	CASSESSPGYEQYF	TGCGCCAGCAGTGAGTCGAGTCCGGGCTACGAGCAGTACTTC
TRBD2	TRBV9	NA	TRBJ2-5	CASGPAGGPGETQYF	TGTGCCAGCGGGCCAGCGGGAGGGCCTGGGGAGACCCAGTACTTC
NA	TRBV10-2	once	TRBJ2-7	CASSESNFRFYEQYF	TGCGCCAGCAGTGAGTCGAATTTTCGGTTCTACGAGCAGTACTTC
TRBD1	TRBV27	few	TRBJ1-5	CASSLSIPGQLTQPQHF	TGTGCCAGCAGTTTATCGATTCCGGGACAGCTTACTCAGCCCCAGCATTTT
NA	TRBV6-5	once	TRBJ1-3	CASSSAEISGNTIYF	TGTGCCAGCAGTTCTGCCGAGATCTCCGGAAACACCATATATTTT
NA	TRBV3-1/TRBV3-2	once	TRBJ1-1	CASSQFEKSEAFF	TGTGCCAGCAGCCAATTCGAGAAATCTGAAGCTTTCTTT
NA	TRBV2	NA	TRBJ2-1	CASSVRQQNEQFF	TGTGCCAGCAGTGTGCGGCAGCAGAATGAGCAGTTCTTC
NA	TRBV5-1	few	TRBJ2-7	CARKLDIGEQYF	TGCGCCAGGAAACTAGATATTGGCGAGCAGTACTTC
NA	TRBV9	NA	TRBJ2-6	CASSVSAAILSGANVLTF	TGTGCCAGCAGCGTTTCGGCAGCGATCCTCTCTGGGGCCAACGTCCTGACTTTC
NA	TRBV11-2	NA	TRBJ2-5	CASSLDGGARRETQYF	TGTGCCAGCAGCTTAGATGGGGGGGCGCGTAGGGAGACCCAGTACTTC
TRBD2	TRBV7-7	NA	TRBJ2-1	CASSIGLAGVREQFF	TGTGCTAGCAGCATAGGACTAGCGGGAGTACGTGAGCAGTTCTTC
NA	TRBV5-4	NA	TRBJ1-6	CASSLVQDNSPLHF	TGTGCCAGCAGCTTGGTCCAGGATAATTCACCCCTCCACTTT
TRBD1	TRBV18	once	TRBJ2-1	CASSPQAGGYNEQFF	TGTGCCAGCTCCCCTCAGGCAGGGGGTTACAATGAGCAGTTCTTC
TRBD1	TRBV19	NA	TRBJ2-1	CASGSGTGIGNEQFF	TGTGCCAGTGGCTCCGGGACAGGGATTGGCAATGAGCAGTTCTTC
NA	TRBV9	NA	TRBJ1-5	CASSVDESYQPQHF	TGTGCCAGCAGCGTAGATGAGAGTTACCAGCCCCAGCATTTT
NA	TRBV5-1	NA	TRBJ1-1	CASSLAGQPSTEAFF	TGCGCCAGCAGCTTGGCAGGGCAACCAAGCACTGAAGCTTTCTTT
NA	TRBV6-5	NA	TRBJ1-1	CASSSAVMAFF	TGTGCCAGCAGTTCCGCGGTCATGGCTTTCTTT
NA	TRBV30	NA	TRBJ1-2	CAWRRGTAYGYTF	TGTGCCTGGCGGCGCGGGACCGCCTATGGCTACACCTTC
NA	TRBV25-1	NA	TRBJ2-5	CASSPGRETQYF	TGTGCCAGCAGTCCGGGTAGAGAGACCCAGTACTTC
NA	TRBV15	NA	TRBJ1-2	CATSREHPTGGYYGYTF	TGTGCCACCAGCAGAGAGCACCCCACGGGAGGCTACTATGGCTACACCTTC
TRBD1	TRBV7-2	NA	TRBJ1-2	CASSPGGDRHGYTF	TGTGCCAGCAGCCCCGGGGGGGACAGACATGGCTACACCTTC
NA	TRBV7-2	NA	TRBJ2-7	CASSLDRSSYEQYF	TGTGCCAGCAGCTTAGACAGGAGCTCCTACGAGCAGTACTTC
NA	TRBV18	once	TRBJ2-1	CASSPPDSDNEQFF	TGTGCCAGCTCCCCACCCGATTCGGACAATGAGCAGTTCTTC
TRBD1	TRBV6-5	few	TRBJ1-1	CASIGTGRFGFF	TGTGCCAGCATTGGGACAGGGCGTTTTGGTTTCTTT
TRBD1	TRBV24-1	NA	TRBJ1-2	CATGQGDGYTF	TGTGCCACGGGACAGGGTGATGGCTACACCTTC
NA	TRBV27	few	TRBJ2-2	CASSPTGQGIITGELFF	TGTGCCAGCAGTCCCACAGGGCAGGGTATCATCACCGGGGAGCTGTTTTTT
NA	TRBV7-9	NA	TRBJ2-1	CASSFPGIEYNEQFF	TGTGCCAGCAGCTTCCCAGGTATCGAGTACAATGAGCAGTTCTTC
TRBD2	TRBV7-6	NA	TRBJ2-3	CASSPTSGRGTDTQYF	TGTGCCAGCAGCCCCACATCAGGGAGGGGAACAGATACGCAGTATTTT
TRBD1	TRBV19	NA	TRBJ2-7	CASRKPTGTGAYEQYF	TGTGCCAGTAGGAAACCTACCGGGACAGGGGCCTACGAGCAGTACTTC
NA	TRBV10-2	NA	TRBJ1-1	CASRTHRDTEAFF	TGCGCCAGCAGAACTCACCGGGACACTGAAGCTTTCTTT
TRBD1	TRBV24-1	few	TRBJ1-5	CATRSTGWNQPQHF	TGTGCCACCAGGTCGACAGGGTGGAATCAGCCCCAGCATTTT
NA	TRBV3-1/TRBV3-2	NA	TRBJ2-3	CASSQGSRSDTQYF	TGTGCCAGCAGCCAAGGTAGCCGATCGGATACGCAGTATTTT
TRBD1	TRBV7-9	NA	TRBJ1-2	CASSLEGQWDGYTF	TGTGCCAGCAGCTTAGAGGGACAGTGGGATGGCTACACCTTC